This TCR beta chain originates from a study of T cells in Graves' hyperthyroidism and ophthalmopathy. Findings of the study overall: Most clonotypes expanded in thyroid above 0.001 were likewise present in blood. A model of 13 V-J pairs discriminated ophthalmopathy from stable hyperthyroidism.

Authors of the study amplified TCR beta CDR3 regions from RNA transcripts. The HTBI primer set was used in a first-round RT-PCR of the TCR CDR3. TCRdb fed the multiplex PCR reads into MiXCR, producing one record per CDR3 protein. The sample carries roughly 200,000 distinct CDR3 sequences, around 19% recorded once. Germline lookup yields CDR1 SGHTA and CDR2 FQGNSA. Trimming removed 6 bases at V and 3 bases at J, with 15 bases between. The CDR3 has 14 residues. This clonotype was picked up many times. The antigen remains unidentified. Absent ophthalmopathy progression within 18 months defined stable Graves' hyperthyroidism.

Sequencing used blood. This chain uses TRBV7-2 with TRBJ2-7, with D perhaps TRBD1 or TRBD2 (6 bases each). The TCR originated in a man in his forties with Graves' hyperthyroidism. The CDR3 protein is CASSFRGTHYEQYF. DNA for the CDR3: TGTGCCAGCAGTTTCCGGGGGACACACTACGAGCAGTACTTC.